This T cell receptor (beta chain) was identified during a study of blood T cells in healthy people across ages. Notes on the study in general: With age, beta diversity per million T cells declined roughly linearly, significantly by 35 to 40.

Alongside a J-beta primer mix, a sample-barcoded 5' primer served in a second PCR lasting roughly 6 to 11 cycles. MiXCR, applied by TCRdb to the 5' RACE reads, yields one record per CDR3 protein. Here the sample spans about 780,000 distinct CDR3 sequences, about half being singletons. Note on this clonotype: Antigen specificity is unknown.

The CDR3 is 16 residues long. V shed 4 bases, J shed 2 bases, and the junction held 5 bases outside the gene matches. Germline V gives CDR1 MNHEY, CDR2 SVGEGT. This TCR derives from a man older than 75 in good health. Specimen: blood. The chain carries TRBV6-2 or TRBV6-3 and TRBJ2-2, with TRBD2 identical over 9 bases. The CDR3 loop reads CASSLRAGGNTGELFF. The CDR3 coding sequence is TGTGCCAGCAGTTTACGAGCGGGAGGCAACACCGGGGAGCTGTTTTTT.